The sequence of this TCR beta chain was determined in a study of blood T cell repertoires in COVID-19. The assay was immunoSEQ multiplex PCR, and TCRdb's table has in-frame clones only and misses some. The sample shows around 300,000 clones, around nine tenths of them seen only once. The CDR3 runs 17 residues. Germline V gene sequence: CDR1 MNHEY, CDR2 SMNVEV (reference sequence). With V trimmed by 6 bases and J by 0 bases, 13 bases remained unmatched. The origin of this receptor is a woman younger than 35 who had recovered from COVID-19. The sequencing input was PBMCs or T cells enriched from blood (not recorded which). The chain links TRBV27 to TRBJ2-7, with 8 bases fitting TRBD2. For the CDR3, the DNA is TGTGCCAGCAGCCCTCTGGCGGGAGGCATGAGCTCCTACGAGCAGTACTTC. Protein sequence: CASSPLAGGMSSYEQYF.